The 23 T cell receptor beta chains in this list originate from one sample, sequenced in a study of cytomegalovirus exposure and HLA in healthy donors. PCR primers comprised 60 Vbeta and 13 Jbeta primers. Produced via immunoSEQ multiplex PCR; TCRdb's table is partial and in-frame only. The sample has around 190,000 clones, 85% seen once; the top ten hold around 2.3%. Input material: PBMCs. The receptor source for this set is a woman in her 50s in good health and CMV-seronegative.

A single count supports this clone. The junction does not match germline at one end; this may be a read error. The chain carries TRBV7-2 and TRBJ2-7; 9 bases map to TRBD2. The CDR3 runs to 12 residues. The V gene's germline CDR1 is SGHTA and CDR2 FQGNSA. This CDR3 is CASSPATRLAAF. The CDR3, as DNA: TGTGCCAGCAGCCCCGCAACGCGACTAGCGGCCTTC.

The chain couples TRBV15 to TRBJ2-2; 10 positions agree with TRBD2. Trimming took 3 bases from V and 6 from J; bases not matched to a gene: 7. Germline V CDR1 and CDR2: LNHNV, YYDKDF (reference sequence). This CDR3 spans 16 amino acids. The CDR3 is CATSSQREGRAGELFF. CDR3 DNA sequence: TGTGCCACCAGCAGCCAGCGGGAGGGCCGGGCCGGGGAGCTGTTTTTT.

With respect to this clone: Other nucleotide sequences in the sample specify the same CDR3. The gene calls are TRBV18 and TRBJ2-1; a possible D gene is TRBD1 (6 bases). The germline CDR1 and CDR2 sequences are KGHSH and LQKENI. The ends were cut back, 2 bases at V and 1 base at J, with 6 bases in the middle. The CDR3 has 14 amino acids. The CDR3 loop reads CASSPTGSYNEQFF. CDR3 DNA: TGTGCCAGCTCACCAACAGGGTCCTACAATGAGCAGTTCTTC.

J is TRBJ2-7 and V is TRBV25-1, with D possibly TRBD2 on 6 matching bases. V was clipped by 6 bases and J by 2 bases, with 20 bases between them. The germline V gene has CDR1 MGHDK and CDR2 SYGVNS. The CDR3 totals 16 residues. CDR3 sequence reads: CASRGGTVGNTYEQYF. CDR3 sequence (DNA): TGTGCCAGCAGAGGCGGGACCGTCGGAAATACCTACGAGCAGTACTTC.

V and J are TRBV7-2 and TRBJ2-5, with TRBD2 as a possible D gene (8 bases). V was shortened by 5 bases and J by 4 bases, with 17 bases between the two germline ends. This CDR3 region has 15 residues. CDR1 SGHTA and CDR2 FQGNSA come from the germline V gene. The CDR3 spells CASSPGGGFRETQYF. The CDR3 nucleotides read TGTGCCAGCAGCCCGGGAGGGGGCTTTCGAGAGACCCAGTACTTC. The variable domain in full, completed from reference TRBV7-2 and TRBJ2-5, reads GAGVSQSPSNKVTEKGKDVELRCDPISGHTALYWYRQSLGQGLEFLIYFQGNSAPDKSGLPSDRFSAERTGGSVSTLTIQRTQQEDSAVYLCASSPGGGFRETQYFGPGTRLLVL.

A single count supports this clone. The V call is TRBV7-2, the J call TRBJ2-7, with 8 bases matching TRBD2. Germline CDR1 and CDR2: SGHTA and FQGNSA. V was clipped by 5 bases and J by 4 bases; unmatched bases: 13. This CDR3 has 16 amino acids. For the CDR3, the DNA is TGTGCCAGCAGCCAATTTTGGAGGACTAGCCTTTACGAGCAGTACTTC. Translation gives CASSQFWRTSLYEQYF.

The rearrangement uses TRBV2 and TRBJ2-6, with a weak D call TRBD1 (6 bases). The V gene lost 6 bases and the J gene lost 2 bases, with 8 bases spanning the gap. This CDR3 has 14 residues. Germline lookup yields CDR1 SNHLY and CDR2 FYNNEI. In DNA form, the CDR3 reads TGTGCCAGCAGCGGGACAACTGGGGCCAACGTCCTGACTTTC. Its translation: CASSGTTGANVLTF.

J is TRBJ2-1 and V is TRBV6-6, with TRBD2 identical over 8 bases. Trimming cost V 0 bases and J 5 bases; bases outside gene matches: 6. CDR1 and CDR2 (germline): MNHNY, SVGAGI (reference sequence). The length of the CDR3 is 16 residues. The CDR3 DNA follows: TGTGCCAGCAGTTACTCGGGTAGCGGGGTAAACAATGAGCAGTTCTTC. This codes for CASSYSGSGVNNEQFF.

This clone was detected only once. The V and J genes are TRBV7-2 and TRBJ2-5; 7 nucleotides align to TRBD1. This CDR3 is 15 amino acids long. Germline CDR1 reads SGHTA; CDR2 reads FQGNSA. With V trimmed by 5 bases and J by 0 bases, 6 bases remained unmatched. CDR3 protein: CASSAQTGYQETQYF. Here the CDR3 DNA reads TGTGCCAGCAGCGCACAGACAGGGTACCAAGAGACCCAGTACTTC.

This clone was observed a handful of times. This rearrangement joins TRBV30 to TRBJ2-1; the match to TRBD1 covers 9 bases. The J segment lost 4 bases and the V segment lost 5 bases, leaving 6 bases of the junction unmatched. The CDR3 is made up of 14 amino acids. Germline V gene data show CDR1 as GTSNPN and CDR2 as SVGIG (reference sequence). In nucleotides, the CDR3 is TGTGCCTGGGCTCCGGGACAGGGATACAATGAGCAGTTCTTC. This gives the protein CAWAPGQGYNEQFF.

The V and J genes are TRBV5-6 and TRBJ1-5; D remains ambiguous. The germline CDR1 and CDR2 sequences are SGHDT and YYEEEE. This CDR3 region has 14 residues. The V end lost 1 base, the J end lost 3 bases, and 8 bases lay between the germline ends. Here the CDR3 DNA reads TGTGCCAGCAGCTTGTTGAGCGACAATCAGCCCCAGCATTTT. This encodes CASSLLSDNQPQHF.

The V call is TRBV15, the J call TRBJ2-7, with 12 bases lining up with TRBD2. V was pared by 1 base and J by 4 bases, with 8 bases of the junction left unmatched. This CDR3 is built from 17 residues. CDR1 and CDR2 from the germline V gene are LNHNV and YYDKDF (reference sequence). The CDR3 protein is CATSRATSGRGVYEQYF. The DNA of the CDR3 is TGTGCCACCAGCAGAGCGACTAGCGGGAGAGGCGTATACGAGCAGTACTTC.

J is TRBJ2-7 and V is TRBV2; no definite D call. The germline V gene encodes CDR1 SNHLY and CDR2 FYNNEI. Deletions cut 2 bases from V and 0 bases from J, with 11 bases between. The CDR3 covers 15 residues. The CDR3 reads CASSESRLSSYEQYF. The DNA of the CDR3 is TGTGCCAGCAGTGAATCCAGGCTAAGCTCCTACGAGCAGTACTTC.

This clone was recorded once. Here the CDR3 reads CASSFGGTGDQPQHF. Written as DNA, the CDR3 is TGTGCCAGCAGTTTCGGAGGGACAGGAGATCAGCCCCAGCATTTT. The chain combines TRBV6-6 with TRBJ1-5, with TRBD1 matching over 8 bases. From germline, CDR1 is MNHNY and CDR2 SVGAGI (reference sequence). This CDR3 is built from 15 residues. The trim removed 4 bases at V and 5 bases at J, leaving 7 bases unmatched.

The chain recombines TRBV11-2 with TRBJ1-4; D uncertain. Germline V gives CDR1 SGHAT, CDR2 FQNNGV. Trimming pared 3 bases from V and 2 bases from J, leaving 10 bases between. There are 15 residues in the CDR3. CDR3 protein: CASSFSSQTNEKLFF. The CDR3 DNA is TGTGCCAGCAGCTTCTCGTCTCAGACTAATGAAAAACTGTTTTTT.

The genes are TRBV28 and TRBJ2-3, with 9 nucleotides matching TRBD1. Losses at the gene ends were 5 bases for V and 4 bases for J; bases not matched to a gene: 10. Germline V gene data show CDR1 as MDHEN and CDR2 as SYDVKM. The CDR3 is 16 amino acids. CDR3 region: CASSAQGQGDSDTQYF. CDR3 nucleotides: TGTGCCAGCAGTGCCCAGGGACAGGGAGATTCAGATACGCAGTATTTT. The variable domain in full, with the rest retrieved from reference TRBV28 and TRBJ2-3, is DVKVTQSSRYLVKRTGEKVFLECVQDMDHENMFWYRQDPGLGLRLIYFSYDVKMKEKGDIPEGYSVSREKKERFSLILESASTNQTSMYLCASSAQGQGDSDTQYFGPGTRLTVL.

The V call is TRBV19, the J call TRBJ2-3; no clear D. CDR3 size: 16 residues. Between the trimmed V and J ends, which lost 4 bases and 3 bases, there was a span of 17 bases. Germline V gene lookup returns CDR1 LNHDA and CDR2 SQIVND (reference sequence). CDR3 DNA: TGTGCCAGTAGTAGCCCCTTAGGAGTCGGTACAGATACGCAGTATTTT. It translates to CASSSPLGVGTDTQYF.

This chain links TRBV10-3 with TRBJ2-4; the match to TRBD1 covers 9 bases. Germline V gene sequence: CDR1 ENHRY, CDR2 SYGVKD. The CDR3 consists of 12 residues. J was trimmed by 6 bases and V by 6 bases; bases with no gene match: 0. CDR3: CAIRGQGNIQYF. Here the CDR3 DNA reads TGTGCCATCAGGGGACAGGGAAACATTCAGTACTTC.

The chain links TRBV7-3 to TRBJ2-1; TRBD2 matches 7 bases. The J segment lost 3 bases and the V segment lost 5 bases, leaving 4 bases of the junction unmatched. The CDR3 runs to 14 residues. Germline loops: CDR1 SGHTA, CDR2 FQGTGA. The CDR3 loop reads CASSPGGGYNEQFF. The CDR3 DNA reads TGTGCCAGCAGCCCTGGCGGGGGCTACAATGAGCAGTTCTTC.

Worth noting for this clone: Other DNA sequences from this sample encode an identical CDR3 as well. The chain combines TRBV7-2 with TRBJ1-1; no firm D call. The CDR3 contains 13 residues. V dropped 1 base and J dropped 5 bases, with 8 bases sitting between them. Germline V CDR1 and CDR2: SGHTA, FQGNSA. As DNA, the CDR3 is TGTGCCAGCAGCTTAGGGGCGGGGACTGAAGCTTTCTTT. This translates into CASSLGAGTEAFF.

This chain joins TRBV10-3 and TRBJ2-3; tentatively, D is TRBD2 (7 bases). In germline, CDR1 is ENHRY, CDR2 SYGVKD. This CDR3 comprises 13 residues. With 6 bases removed from V and 9 bases from J, the gap between germline ends came to 16 bases. The chain's CDR3 is CAIREGGSETQYF. CDR3 nucleotide sequence: TGTGCCATCAGAGAGGGGGGGAGTGAGACGCAGTATTTT.

The chain recombines TRBV6-5 with TRBJ2-3; TRBD2 aligns across 10 bases. The trim removed 5 bases at V and 2 bases at J, leaving 4 bases unmatched. The germline V gene has CDR1 MNHEY and CDR2 SVGAGI. This CDR3 is 15 amino acids long. Here the CDR3 reads CASSRTSGDTDTQYF. In DNA, the CDR3 is TGTGCCAGCAGTCGAACTAGCGGGGACACAGATACGCAGTATTTT.

Here the CDR3 reads CASSPPGPFEKLFF. The CDR3 DNA is TGTGCCAGCAGCCCCCCAGGTCCCTTTGAAAAACTGTTTTTT. The chain employs TRBV27 and TRBJ1-4; no firm D call. Germline V gene data show CDR1 as MNHEY and CDR2 as SMNVEV (reference sequence). Trimming pared 6 bases from V and 7 bases from J, leaving 15 bases between. The CDR3 contains 14 residues.